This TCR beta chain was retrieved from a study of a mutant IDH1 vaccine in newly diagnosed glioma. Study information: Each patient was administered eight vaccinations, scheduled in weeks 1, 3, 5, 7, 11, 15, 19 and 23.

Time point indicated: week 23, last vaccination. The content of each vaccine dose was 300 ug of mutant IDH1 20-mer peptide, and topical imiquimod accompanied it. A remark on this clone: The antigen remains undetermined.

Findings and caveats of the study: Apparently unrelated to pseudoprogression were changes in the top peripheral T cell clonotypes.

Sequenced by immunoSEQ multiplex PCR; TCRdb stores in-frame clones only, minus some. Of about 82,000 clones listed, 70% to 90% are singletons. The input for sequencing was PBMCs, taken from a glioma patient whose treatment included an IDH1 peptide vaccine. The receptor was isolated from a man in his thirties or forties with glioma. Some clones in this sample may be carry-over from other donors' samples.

DNA of the CDR3: TGTGCCAGCAGTTACCTAGAGGAGCAGTACTTC. Translated: CASSYLEEQYF. V and J are TRBV6-6 and TRBJ2-5; no definite D call. The CDR3 has 11 residues. V was pared by 2 bases and J by 11 bases, with 9 bases between. Germline V gives CDR1 MNHNY, CDR2 SVGAGI (reference sequence).